This T cell receptor beta chain was identified during a study of shared clonotypes between healthy human individuals. Naive-designated CD8 cells lacked CD45RO, were positively enriched for CCR7, and omitted terminally differentiated effector memory CD45RA+ cells. The ends were cut back, 3 bases at V and 4 bases at J, with 13 bases in the middle. Germline CDR1 reads SGHTA; CDR2 reads FQGTGA. The CDR3 sequence is 14 residues long. Profiled with immunoSEQ multiplex PCR; TCRdb holds only in-frame clones, not every one. The table includes under 600,000 clones, roughly 98% detected once. The sequenced sample was naive CD8+ T cells sorted from blood. The clonotype comes from a man between 25 and 39 years old in good health. The chain joins TRBV7-3 to TRBJ2-7, with D perhaps being TRBD1 or TRBD2 (6 bases each). The CDR3, as DNA: TGTGCCAGCAGCTTGGGGCAGGGGAGGTACGAGCAGTACTTC. This codes for CASSLGQGRYEQYF.